This T cell receptor (beta chain) was found in a study of Tregs in tolerant kidney transplant recipients. Concerning this clone: The target antigen is unknown.

Study-level results: Antigen-driven expansion was suggested because donor-specific Tregs expanded more than all Tregs in tolerant patients.

Assay used: immunoSEQ multiplex PCR; TCRdb lists only in-frame clones, some missing. The top ten clones hold under 2.5% of a sample with tens of thousands of clones, roughly 85% of them seen once. Per the germline V gene, CDR1 is KGHSH and CDR2 is LQKENI. This CDR3 is built from 13 residues. V lost 3 bases to trimming and J lost 3 bases, with 9 bases between them. J is TRBJ2-7 and V is TRBV18; a possible D gene is TRBD1 (6 bases). This clonotype originated in a human donor who received a combined kidney and bone marrow transplant. The source was Tregs from blood, collected before the transplant. The CDR3: CASSPLGGYEQYF. In nucleotides, the CDR3 is TGTGCCAGCTCACCGTTAGGGGGCTACGAGCAGTACTTC. Using reference TRBV18 and TRBJ2-7 for the parts outside the CDR3, the full variable domain is NAGVMQNPRHLVRRRGQEARLRCSPMKGHSHVYWYRQLPEEGLKFMVYLQKENIIDESGMPKERFSAEFPKEGPSILRIQQVVRGDSAAYFCASSPLGGYEQYFGPGTRLTVT.